The 22 T cell receptor beta chains below all came from one sample that was sequenced in a study of CD8+CD57+ T cells in acquired aplastic anemia. In patients chosen for sequencing, flow cytometry had shown CD8+CD57+ cell expansion. Profiling that covered TCR beta VDJ and CDR3 relied on genomic DNA as its template. TCRdb redid the calling of the reads with MiXCR, one entry per CDR3 protein. The sample holds 75,000 to 80,000 distinct CDR3 sequences; about three quarters are singletons and the top ten take approximately 80%. Sequenced material: sorted CD4+, CD8+, or CD8+CD57+ T cells (not recorded which) from PBMCs. The receptors originated from a human donor with aplastic anemia.

The genes are TRBV7-6 and TRBJ2-7; 9 bases are a match to TRBD1. V shed 4 bases and J 2 bases; nucleotides not matched to a gene: 3. Looked up from germline, CDR1 is SGHVS and CDR2 is FNYEAQ. The CDR3 extends over 14 amino acids. This chain's CDR3 is CASSWDRDTYEQYF. The CDR3 DNA reads TGTGCCAGCAGCTGGGACAGGGATACCTACGAGCAGTACTTC.

V gene TRBV7-6 combines with J gene TRBJ2-1; TRBD2 matches at 8 bases. Germline V gives CDR1 SGHVS, CDR2 FNYEAQ. CDR3 length: 12 residues. V trimming: 3 bases; J trimming: 9 bases; junction bases outside the gene matches: 1. The CDR3 loop reads CASSFSGGEQFF. CDR3 in DNA: TGTGCCAGCAGCTTCAGCGGGGGTGAGCAGTTCTTC.

J is TRBJ2-1 and V is TRBV7-6, with D possibly TRBD2 on 6 matching bases. Trimming left V 0 bases short and J 8 bases short, with 14 bases between. In germline, CDR1 is SGHVS, CDR2 FNYEAQ. This CDR3 has 15 residues. CDR3 in DNA: TGTGCCAGCAGCTTAGCGGGCGGGGTTGGGGATGAGCAGTTCTTC. It yields the protein CASSLAGGVGDEQFF.

J is TRBJ2-3 and V is TRBV9, with 9 bases aligning to TRBD2. The germline V gene encodes CDR1 SGDLS and CDR2 YYNGEE. J was trimmed by 4 bases and V by 4 bases; bases with no gene match: 7. The CDR3 consists of 15 residues. The CDR3, as DNA: TGTGCCAGCAGCCTATTGGGACTAGCAGCAGATACGCAGTATTTT. Protein sequence: CASSLLGLAADTQYF. The full variable domain, with the rest looked up from reference TRBV9 and TRBJ2-3, is DSGVTQTPKHLITATGQRVTLRCSPRSGDLSVYWYQQSLDQGLQFLIQYYNGEERAKGNILERFSAQQFPDLHSELNLSSLELGDSALYFCASSLLGLAADTQYFGPGTRLTVL.

The J gene is TRBJ2-2, the V gene TRBV20-1; D is possibly TRBD1 (6 bases). Germline CDR1 is DFQATT and CDR2 is SNEGSKA (reference sequence). Trimming stripped 5 bases from V and 4 bases from J, with 20 bases between. The CDR3 extends over 16 amino acids. CDR3 nucleotides: TGCAGTGCTCGCCGGGTGGGGGCGCAGGGCACCGGGGAGCTGTTTTTT. Translated, it gives CSARRVGAQGTGELFF.

In its sample, this clonotype was seen a few times. The gene calls are TRBV10-1 and TRBJ2-6; 12 bases map to TRBD1. Germline values: CDR1 WNHNN, CDR2 SYGVQD (reference sequence). This CDR3 contains 18 residues. V was pared by 3 bases and J by 0 bases, with 3 bases of the junction left unmatched. CDR3 loop: CASSEGTGGLSGANVLTF. As DNA, the CDR3 is TGCGCCAGCAGTGAAGGGACAGGGGGCCTCTCTGGGGCCAACGTCCTGACTTTC.

This chain uses TRBV2 with TRBJ2-7; no clear D gene. Trimming cost V 2 bases and J 1 base, with 6 bases left between them. The CDR3 covers 13 residues. Looked up from germline, CDR1 is SNHLY and CDR2 is FYNNEI. The CDR3 here is CASSENRSYEQYF. In DNA, the CDR3 is TGTGCCAGCAGTGAAAACAGATCCTACGAGCAGTACTTC.

About this clonotype itself: The CDR3 does not close with the conserved phenylalanine or tryptophan, likely indicating a read error. CDR3 nucleotide sequence: TGTGCCATCAGTTCTAGCGGGGGCCAATACAATGAGCAGTTCTAC. Translation gives CAISSSGGQYNEQFY. The gene calls are TRBV10-3 and TRBJ2-1; 10 nucleotides align to TRBD2. Germline CDR1 is ENHRY and CDR2 is SYGVKD. Germline trimming cut 5 bases from V and 4 bases from J; bases unmatched to any gene: 5. The CDR3 spans 15 residues.

This rearrangement joins TRBV11-2 to TRBJ1-6, with D possibly matching TRBD1 (5 bases). Trimming took off 4 bases at V and 11 bases at J, with 21 bases between the two ends. The germline V gene encodes CDR1 SGHAT and CDR2 FQNNGV. This CDR3 is built from 16 residues. The CDR3 is CASSSGTRANYTPLHF. In DNA, the CDR3 is TGTGCCAGCAGCTCCGGGACCCGGGCTAATTATACACCCCTCCACTTT.

This sequence joins TRBV9 and TRBJ1-2, with 7 bases fitting TRBD1. V lost 4 bases to trimming and J lost 6 bases; unmatched junction nucleotides: 6. The V gene's germline CDR1 is SGDLS and CDR2 YYNGEE. The CDR3 has 13 residues. The CDR3 region is CASSYGQDNGYTF. CDR3 bases: TGTGCCAGCAGCTATGGACAGGATAATGGCTACACCTTC.

The J gene is TRBJ2-7, the V gene TRBV20-1; D is uncertain. The CDR3 extends over 13 amino acids. V lost 0 bases, J lost 2 bases, and 8 bases lay in between. Germline CDR1 DFQATT, CDR2 SNEGSKA (reference sequence). The CDR3 coding sequence is TGCAGTGCTAGAGAGTTACGCGCCTACGAGCAGTACTTC. Amino acid sequence: CSARELRAYEQYF.

CDR3 residues: CASSKSGGGYNEQFF. CDR3 DNA: TGCGCCAGCAGCAAGAGCGGGGGAGGTTACAATGAGCAGTTCTTC. The J gene is TRBJ2-1, the V gene TRBV10-1; 8 nucleotides agree with TRBD2. CDR3 length equals 15 residues. Germline CDR1 and CDR2: WNHNN and SYGVQD (reference sequence). Trimming removed 6 bases from V and 4 bases from J; junction bases left unmatched: 8.

This clonotype occurred a few times. The CDR3 DNA follows: TGTGCCACCAGCAGAGAAACGGTGCTTAGGGCACAAGAGACCCAGTACTTC. It is translated as CATSRETVLRAQETQYF. J is TRBJ2-5 and V is TRBV15; D gene uncertain. Trimming stripped 0 bases from V and 2 bases from J, with 16 bases between. The germline V gene encodes CDR1 LNHNV and CDR2 YYDKDF (reference sequence). This CDR3 is built from 17 residues.

The V call is TRBV10-2, the J call TRBJ1-1; no clear D gene. The length of the CDR3 is 13 residues. The V gene lost 6 bases and the J gene lost 2 bases, with 10 bases spanning the gap. CDR1 is WSHSY and CDR2 is SAAADI in the germline V gene. Written as DNA, the CDR3 is TGCGCCAGCAGGACCAGTGTCAACACTGAAGCTTTCTTT. It yields the protein CASRTSVNTEAFF.

This clonotype showed up just a few times. The chain employs TRBV10-1 and TRBJ2-7; D is unclear. Germline V gene lookup returns CDR1 WNHNN and CDR2 SYGVQD (reference sequence). The length of the CDR3 is 14 residues. V lost 0 bases to trimming and J lost 3 bases, with 9 bases between them. CDR3 nucleotide sequence: TGCGCCAGCAGTGAGTCCGGCAACAGCTACGAGCAGTACTTC. Translating it yields CASSESGNSYEQYF.

Regarding this clonotype: A much larger clone is a single base away; this may be a read error. The chain has TRBV7-9 and TRBJ2-7; 7 nucleotides match TRBD1. Germline assignment: CDR1 SEHNR and CDR2 FQNEAQ (reference sequence). This CDR3 spans 13 amino acids. CDR3 region: CAGSEGQSYEQYF. The CDR3 DNA reads TGTGCCGGCAGCGAGGGACAGTCCTACGAGCAGTACTTC. Supplemented by reference TRBV7-9 and TRBJ2-7, the full variable domain reads DTGVSQNPRHKITKRGQNVTFRCDPISEHNRLYWYRQTLGQGPEFLTYFQNEAQLEKSRLLSDRFSAERPKGSFSTLEIQRTEQGDSAMYLCAGSEGQSYEQYFGPGTRLTVT.

The J gene is TRBJ2-7, the V gene TRBV7-9; D is uncertain. From germline, CDR1 is SEHNR and CDR2 FQNEAQ (reference sequence). The CDR3 sequence is 13 residues long. The V gene lost 5 bases and the J gene lost 4 bases, with 12 bases spanning the gap. DNA for the CDR3: TGTGCCAGCAGCCATACTCCGACTTACGAGCAGTACTTC. Translated, it gives CASSHTPTYEQYF.

The chain is built from TRBV24-1 and TRBJ2-1; D call uncertain. CDR1 and CDR2 from the germline V gene are KGHDR and SFDVKD. The CDR3 is 13 residues long. V lost 4 bases and J 3 bases, leaving 6 bases between the germline ends. CDR3: CATSENSYNEQFF. In nucleotides, the CDR3 is TGTGCCACCAGTGAGAACAGCTACAATGAGCAGTTCTTC.

The chain combines TRBV20-1 with TRBJ2-3; a weak D match, TRBD2 (6 bases). Between the trimmed V and J ends, which lost 3 bases and 2 bases, there was a span of 12 bases. Germline CDR1 and CDR2: DFQATT and SNEGSKA (reference sequence). This CDR3 is 14 amino acids long. CDR3 region: CSASTSLNTDTQYF. The CDR3 DNA sequence: TGCAGTGCTAGTACTAGCCTAAACACAGATACGCAGTATTTT.

The table lists this clonotype with a count of one. The chain has TRBV20-1 and TRBJ2-5; maybe TRBD2 (7 bases). The V end was cut by 5 bases, the J end by 5 bases, with 15 bases between. The germline gives CDR1 DFQATT, CDR2 SNEGSKA (reference sequence). The CDR3 runs to 13 residues. The CDR3 DNA reads as TGCAGTGCTGGGGGAGGGGGGCGCGAGACCCAGTACTTC. This gives the protein CSAGGGGRETQYF.

This clonotype was recorded many times. The J gene is TRBJ1-5, the V gene TRBV6-5; D not certain. CDR3 length equals 14 residues. Germline-derived CDR1 and CDR2 are MNHEY and SVGAGI. The V end lost 2 bases, the J end lost 2 bases, and 7 bases lay between the germline ends. The CDR3 sequence: CASSYREGNQPQHF. The CDR3 bases are TGTGCCAGCAGTTACCGGGAGGGCAATCAGCCCCAGCATTTT.

The chain uses TRBV2 and TRBJ2-2; no clear D gene. CDR1 is SNHLY and CDR2 is FYNNEI in the germline V gene. V was cut by 8 bases and J by 7 bases, with 17 bases left in between. The CDR3 covers 14 residues. The CDR3 region has the DNA TGTGCCAGCGGCCTCAATAACTTCGGCGGGGAGCTGTTTTTT. This encodes CASGLNNFGGELFF. The full variable domain, in which reference TRBV2 and TRBJ2-2 provide the parts outside the CDR3, is EPEVTQTPSHQVTQMGQEVILRCVPISNHLYFYWYRQILGQKVEFLVSFYNNEISEKSEIFDDQFSVERPDGSNFTLKIRSTKLEDSAMYFCASGLNNFGGELFFGEGSRLTVL.